The T cell receptor (beta chain) under discussion was sequenced for a study of T cells in Graves' hyperthyroidism and ophthalmopathy (dated by TCRdb to 2018 to 2020). Background for the entire study: Peripheral blood samples were taken at initial diagnosis, before any treatment was given. The 75 to 100 discovery patients were randomly split 7:3 into training and test sets. Whether ophthalmopathy could be predicted prospectively was tested in an independent validation cohort made up of about 20 hyperthyroidism patients plus 17 patients who later progressed to ophthalmopathy. After sampling, hyperthyroidism patients received methimazole starting at 30 mg daily, and ophthalmopathy patients received high-dose intravenous methylprednisolone. The study also compared thyroid tissue and blood T-cell repertoires from roughly 6 Graves' hyperthyroidism patients. TCR V-J signatures able to tell the groups apart were searched for in a discovery cohort of approximately 95 patients, of whom 43 had Graves' ophthalmopathy and under 65 had stable Graves' hyperthyroidism. TCR Vbeta CDR3 sequencing of fewer than 150 peripheral blood samples (43 ophthalmopathy, roughly 72 hyperthyroidism and some 17 progressor patients) is reported in the paper.

With regard to this clonotype: Its specific antigen is unknown. Base qualities are missing; no much larger clone stands one base away.

Hyperthyroidism patients were aged 18 to 65 years and newly diagnosed, with disease duration of less than 2 months. The study excluded patients with uncontrolled infections, other autoimmune diseases, pregnancy or lactation. Diagnoses were established on the basis of clinical symptoms, serum thyroxine and TRAb, thyroid ultrasound, and orbital computed tomography. Blood from progressor patients was collected at the time of first diagnosis with hyperthyroidism, before any ophthalmopathy symptoms had appeared. Ficoll-Paque density gradient centrifugation was used to isolate PBMCs from around 10 ml of fresh peripheral blood. Patients classed as progressors first received a Graves' hyperthyroidism diagnosis and then went on to develop ophthalmopathy during follow-up. Trizol reagent was used to extract total RNA, and RNA quality was then checked on an Agilent 2100 Bioanalyzer. CDR1 and CDR2 are read off the germline V gene as MDHEN and SYDVKM. V gives up 7 bases and J gives up 2 bases, and the segment between their germline ends measures 12 bases. From the cysteine up to the phenylalanine, the CDR3 has a length of 13 residues. Only the CDR3 region is kept as DNA, spanning 39 bases read in frame from base 1.

TCR beta CDR3 regions were amplified from RNA transcripts. The TCR CDR3 was subjected to a first round of RT-PCR using the HTBI primer set and the Qiagen OneStep RT-PCR kit. Libraries were constructed in a second round of multiplex PCR, after which size selection and purification were performed. Libraries were sequenced paired-end with 100 bp reads on an Illumina HiSeq2000. The paper's data handling went like this. SOAPnuke was used to process the raw data, removing reads that contained adapters or uncalled bases, had a mean Phred below 15, or lacked an exact match to the constant primer or identifier. COPE v1.2.5 was used to merge the high-quality paired reads, and each unique nucleotide sequence was defined as a clonotype. MiTCR v1.1 was used to align the clonotypes against IMGT TRBV, TRBD and TRBJ reference segments. Only V-J combinations with frequency above 0.0001, covering about 99% of repertoires, were analysed. The TCS score was defined as F50 (clonal expansion) divided by E x V (chaos), with BLOSUM62-based TCRdist calculated between CDR3 peptides within each V-J. Welch's t-statistics and random forest reduced around 510 V-J features to around 14, which were used in a naive Bayes classifier (R e1071). The raw public reads went through TCRdb reprocessing: fastp at Q25, MiXCR clone calling, in-frame beta chains kept. Each CDR3 protein appears once, grouped with its most common genes and DNA. It is TCRdb's table, rather than the study itself, that gives the V and J calls and clone size. Recorded for this sample are roughly 580,000 distinct CDR3 sequences; 14% of them occurred a single time. Of the sample, 5% to 7% falls within the top ten clones.

Findings and caveats that apply to the study as a whole: A 13 V-J signature model separated ophthalmopathy from stable hyperthyroidism, with around 90% sensitivity and about 81% specificity in cross-validation and 80%/75% in testing. In validation, the model predicted progression to ophthalmopathy a median of about 5.9 months before onset, with roughly 70% sensitivity and almost 75% specificity. No statistical method was used to set the sample size in advance, and investigators knew the group allocation. Blood samples also contained most of the expanded thyroid clonotypes (frequency above 0.001), which suggests that blood repertoires may reflect thyroid immune responses.

The receptor was isolated from a woman in her 30s with Graves' hyperthyroidism that later progressed to Graves' ophthalmopathy. Recombination joined TRBV28 with TRBJ2-7; the D gene is unclear. Source material: blood. The CDR3 protein is CASTRQSPYEQYF. The nucleotide sequence is given as TGTGCCAGCACCCGACAATCCCCCTACGAGCAGTACTTC.